Each of the 20 T cell receptor beta chains below was sequenced from the same sample in a study of T cell responses to AZD1222 COVID-19 vaccine. The data were produced by immunoSEQ multiplex PCR, yet TCRdb's version contains in-frame clones alone and is incomplete. The table shows around 100,000 clones, with about 91% occurring only once. The source material was peripheral blood, sampled 28 days after the second AZD1222 dose. The receptors were gathered from an adult who received the AZD1222 COVID-19 vaccine.

In its sample, this clone was seen once. The V and J genes are TRBV7-3 and TRBJ2-5, with TRBD1 matching over 9 bases. In germline, CDR1 is SGHTA, CDR2 FQGTGA. V lost 4 bases, J lost 5 bases, and 8 bases stayed unmatched. This CDR3 spans 15 amino acids. DNA of the CDR3: TGTGCCAGCAGCTCGAGGACAGGGGCGGGGGAGACCCAGTACTTC. Protein sequence: CASSSRTGAGETQYF.

The V gene is TRBV5-1, the J gene TRBJ2-7, with TRBD1 matching over 8 bases. Germline lookup yields CDR1 SGHRS and CDR2 YFSETQ. Trimming cost V 2 bases and J 5 bases; bases outside gene matches: 9. The CDR3 extends over 15 amino acids. The CDR3 loop reads CASSFGTGFYDEQYF. The DNA of the CDR3 is TGCGCCAGCAGCTTCGGGACAGGATTTTACGACGAGCAGTACTTC. The full variable domain, its missing parts supplied by reference TRBV5-1 and TRBJ2-7, is KAGVTQTPRYLIKTRGQQVTLSCSPISGHRSVSWYQQTPGQGLQFLFEYFSETQRNKGNFPGRFSGRQFSNSRSEMNVSTLELGDSALYLCASSFGTGFYDEQYFGPGTRLTVT.

This chain connects TRBV20-1 to TRBJ1-1; D gene uncertain. The V end was cut by 4 bases, the J end by 5 bases, with 5 bases between. The CDR3 is 10 residues long. Germline CDR1 DFQATT, CDR2 SNEGSKA (reference sequence). The CDR3 loop is CSATRTEAFF. CDR3 DNA sequence: TGCAGTGCTACAAGGACTGAAGCTTTCTTT.

V usage is TRBV27 and J usage is TRBJ2-1, with D possibly being TRBD2 (6 bases). Germline CDR1 MNHEY, CDR2 SMNVEV (reference sequence). CDR3 size: 14 residues. Trimming removed 3 bases at V and 3 bases at J, with 9 bases between. CDR3 sequence (DNA): TGTGCCAGCAGTTTTGCGGACTACTACAATGAGCAGTTCTTC. This gives the protein CASSFADYYNEQFF.

The J gene is TRBJ1-4, the V gene TRBV7-2, with TRBD1 identical over 7 bases. The V gene end was trimmed by 3 bases and the J gene end by 12 bases; junction bases not matched to a gene: 4. The CDR3 covers 12 residues. Germline V gene lookup returns CDR1 SGHTA and CDR2 FQGNSA. The CDR3 here is CASSLDTGELFF. The CDR3 DNA follows: TGTGCCAGCAGCTTGGATACAGGGGAACTGTTTTTT.

This clone was observed a single time. The genes are TRBV19 and TRBJ1-3, with TRBD1 identical over 7 bases. This CDR3 is built from 14 residues. Germline CDR1 is LNHDA and CDR2 is SQIVND (reference sequence). V lost 7 bases to trimming and J lost 4 bases; unmatched junction nucleotides: 7. The CDR3 bases are TGTGCCAGTACCGACAGGGTATCGGGAAACACCATATATTTT. Amino acid sequence: CASTDRVSGNTIYF.

The genes are TRBV19 and TRBJ1-1, with 8 nucleotides matching TRBD1. The V gene end was trimmed by 6 bases and the J gene end by 5 bases; junction bases not matched to a gene: 5. There are 13 residues in the CDR3. Germline loops: CDR1 LNHDA, CDR2 SQIVND (reference sequence). CDR3 residues: CASRRTGSTEAFF. The CDR3 DNA sequence: TGTGCCAGTAGGAGGACAGGGAGTACTGAAGCTTTCTTT.

The chain has TRBV10-3 and TRBJ2-3; D uncertain. The CDR3 contains 13 residues. Looked up from germline, CDR1 is ENHRY and CDR2 is SYGVKD. Trimming left V 8 bases short and J 6 bases short, with 15 bases between. As DNA, the CDR3 is TGTGCCATCGCAGATAATAACTGGGATACGCAGTATTTT. Protein sequence: CAIADNNWDTQYF.

This clone was seen once. The rearrangement joins TRBV5-1 to TRBJ2-3; TRBD2 aligns across 8 bases. The trim removed 4 bases at V and 4 bases at J, leaving 11 bases unmatched. The CDR3 is made up of 16 amino acids. Germline CDR1 and CDR2: SGHRS and YFSETQ. As DNA, the CDR3 is TGCGCCAGCAGCCCCCCGGGCGGGGGGCGGGCAGATACGCAGTATTTT. This gives the protein CASSPPGGGRADTQYF. The full variable domain, its missing parts supplied by reference TRBV5-1 and TRBJ2-3, is KAGVTQTPRYLIKTRGQQVTLSCSPISGHRSVSWYQQTPGQGLQFLFEYFSETQRNKGNFPGRFSGRQFSNSRSEMNVSTLELGDSALYLCASSPPGGGRADTQYFGPGTRLTVL.

The chain links TRBV19 to TRBJ1-5, with 8 bases that match TRBD1. V was clipped by 5 bases and J by 7 bases; unmatched bases: 7. The CDR3 spans 14 residues. Germline V lookup: CDR1 LNHDA, CDR2 SQIVND (reference sequence). DNA for the CDR3: TGTGCCAGTAGTTCGACAGGGGTATACCAGCCCCAGCATTTT. It specifies CASSSTGVYQPQHF.

The rearrangement uses TRBV5-1 and TRBJ1-2; TRBD1 aligns across 10 bases. The CDR3 runs to 14 residues. Germline V gene sequence: CDR1 SGHRS, CDR2 YFSETQ. The V segment lost 5 bases and the J segment 4 bases; nucleotides outside the gene matches: 5. CDR3 coding DNA: TGCGCCAGCAGGTGGGACAGGGGTGTCTATGGCTACACCTTC. It yields the protein CASRWDRGVYGYTF.

J is TRBJ1-6 and V is TRBV27; no clear D. Germline values: CDR1 MNHEY, CDR2 SMNVEV (reference sequence). Between the trimmed V and J ends, which lost 7 bases and 10 bases, there was a span of 20 bases. The CDR3 contains 15 residues. Written as DNA, the CDR3 is TGTGCCAGCACCCCAAGTGGAGGGCCGCGGTCACCCCTCCACTTT. Translating gives CASTPSGGPRSPLHF.

In its sample, this clone was seen once. The chain combines TRBV18 with TRBJ1-1; tentatively, D is TRBD1 (6 bases). Germline-derived CDR1 and CDR2 are KGHSH and LQKENI. V lost 0 bases, J lost 8 bases, and 16 bases lay in between. The CDR3 contains 15 residues. This CDR3 reads CASSPPTASDREAFF. As DNA, the CDR3 is TGTGCCAGCTCACCACCCACCGCCTCCGACAGGGAAGCTTTCTTT.

The chain links TRBV6-5 to TRBJ1-1; 9 bases agree with TRBD1. Unmatched junction bases numbered 5, after V lost 4 bases and J lost 2 bases. The CDR3 runs 15 residues. Per the germline V gene, CDR1 is MNHEY and CDR2 is SVGAGI. The CDR3 region is CASSLQGAPNTEAFF. In DNA form, the CDR3 reads TGTGCCAGCAGTTTACAGGGGGCACCCAACACTGAAGCTTTCTTT.

The chain links TRBV19 to TRBJ1-2; possibly TRBD1 for D (5 bases). CDR3 length: 12 residues. V was shortened by 6 bases and J by 2 bases, with 7 bases between the two germline ends. Germline V gene data show CDR1 as LNHDA and CDR2 as SQIVND (reference sequence). CDR3 DNA sequence: TGTGCCAGTAGACAGGAAAACTATGGCTACACCTTC. Protein product: CASRQENYGYTF.

The J gene is TRBJ2-7, the V gene TRBV7-9; 7 bases align to TRBD1. Germline trimming cut 4 bases from V and 4 bases from J; bases unmatched to any gene: 7. Germline CDR1 reads SEHNR; CDR2 reads FQNEAQ (reference sequence). The CDR3 sequence is 14 residues long. The DNA of the CDR3 is TGTGCCAGCAGCTCTGACAGGGATCGGTACGAGCAGTACTTC. Protein product: CASSSDRDRYEQYF.

The J gene is TRBJ1-3, the V gene TRBV7-2, with D perhaps matching TRBD1 (5 bases). The germline CDR1 and CDR2 sequences are SGHTA and FQGNSA. V shed 1 base and J shed 8 bases, with 12 bases lying between them. CDR3 length: 14 amino acids. This CDR3 is CASSLVWGGDTIYF. In DNA, the CDR3 is TGTGCCAGCAGCTTAGTTTGGGGGGGTGACACCATATATTTT.

This rearrangement joins TRBV28 to TRBJ1-2; 7 bases agree with TRBD1. The CDR3 totals 13 residues. V dropped 5 bases and J dropped 3; count of bases not matched to a gene: 3. In germline, CDR1 is MDHEN, CDR2 SYDVKM. The CDR3: CASSPGQDYGYTF. The DNA of the CDR3 is TGTGCCAGCAGTCCAGGACAGGACTATGGCTACACCTTC.

The chain joins TRBV6-5 to TRBJ1-2, with 10 nucleotides matching TRBD1. V shed 5 bases, J shed 7 bases, and the junction held 4 bases outside the gene matches. Germline-derived CDR1 and CDR2 are MNHEY and SVGAGI. CDR3 length: 13 amino acids. The CDR3 protein is CASSRDRGSGYTF. Written as DNA, the CDR3 is TGTGCCAGCAGTCGGGACAGGGGTTCTGGCTACACCTTC.

This chain links TRBV7-3 with TRBJ2-1; TRBD2 matches at 7 bases. The CDR3 contains 16 residues. Germline V lookup: CDR1 SGHTA, CDR2 FQGTGA. With 5 bases clipped from V and 2 bases from J, the junction kept 9 bases outside the gene matches. The CDR3 nucleotides are TGTGCCAGCAGCCCCCGCCCGGGACTACCCTACAATGAGCAGTTCTTC. This encodes CASSPRPGLPYNEQFF.